The 13 T cell receptor beta chains below were found in one sample sequenced in a study of blood T cell repertoires in COVID-19. This table comes from immunoSEQ multiplex PCR, and its TCRdb copy is limited to in-frame clones, with some not included. The profile shows some 230,000 clones, roughly 84% of them singletons. The sample taken for sequencing was peripheral blood. These receptors all come from a woman aged 30 to 39 who had recovered from COVID-19.

The gene calls are TRBV2 and TRBJ2-5; a possible D gene is TRBD2 (5 bases). V gave up 8 bases and J gave up 5 bases, with 9 bases separating them. Germline V gene data show CDR1 as SNHLY and CDR2 as FYNNEI. CDR3 length: 11 amino acids. This chain's CDR3 is CASGLAETQYF. DNA for the CDR3: TGTGCCAGCGGATTAGCGGAGACCCAGTACTTC.

This clone was detected once. V gene TRBV27 combines with J gene TRBJ2-3, with D hard to call. The CDR3 is 15 residues long. V was cut by 3 bases and J by 2 bases, with 12 bases left in between. CDR1 and CDR2 (germline): MNHEY, SMNVEV (reference sequence). This chain's CDR3 is CASSFQALHTDTQYF. CDR3 nucleotides: TGTGCCAGCAGTTTTCAAGCGCTTCACACAGATACGCAGTATTTT.

In this sample, this clone turned up once. This sequence joins TRBV27 and TRBJ1-1; D uncertain. The CDR3 runs 15 residues. Per the germline V gene, CDR1 is MNHEY and CDR2 is SMNVEV (reference sequence). Trimming took 2 bases from V and 0 from J, leaving 10 bases between them. The CDR3 here is CASSLRANLNTEAFF. The CDR3 nucleotides are TGTGCCAGCAGTTTACGAGCAAACCTGAACACTGAAGCTTTCTTT.

A few counts support this clone. The gene calls are TRBV27 and TRBJ1-2; 7 nucleotides line up with TRBD1. Per germline, CDR1 MNHEY and CDR2 SMNVEV (reference sequence). CDR3 length equals 15 residues. Trimming removed 1 base from V and 3 bases from J; junction bases left unmatched: 5. CDR3 bases: TGTGCCAGCAGTTTATTACAGGGGAATTACTATGGCTACACCTTC. Its protein product is CASSLLQGNYYGYTF.

The V call is TRBV6-5, the J call TRBJ2-7; possible D gene TRBD2, 7 bases. CDR1 is MNHEY, CDR2 SVGAGI, per germline. This CDR3 has 13 residues. Trimming left V 10 bases short and J 3 bases short, with 16 bases between. Here the CDR3 reads CATRPGGGYEQYF. The CDR3 nucleotides read TGTGCCACCAGGCCGGGGGGCGGCTACGAGCAGTACTTC.

The chain combines TRBV2 with TRBJ2-1; 11 positions agree with TRBD2. This CDR3 has 14 residues. Unmatched junction bases numbered 10, after V lost 10 bases and J lost 8 bases. From germline, CDR1 is SNHLY and CDR2 FYNNEI. The CDR3 protein is CATVAGGGGHEQFF. CDR3 DNA: TGTGCCACCGTAGCGGGAGGGGGGGGCCATGAGCAGTTCTTC. Complete variable domain (other parts from reference TRBV2 and TRBJ2-1): EPEVTQTPSHQVTQMGQEVILRCVPISNHLYFYWYRQILGQKVEFLVSFYNNEISEKSEIFDDQFSVERPDGSNFTLKIRSTKLEDSAMYFCATVAGGGGHEQFFGPGTRLTVL.

This chain uses TRBV3-1 (or the pseudogene TRBV3-2) with TRBJ2-7; 10 bases map to TRBD2. This CDR3 contains 17 residues. V lost 0 bases to trimming and J lost 1 base; unmatched junction nucleotides: 6. Germline CDR1 and CDR2: LGHDT and YNNKEL (reference sequence). As DNA, the CDR3 is TGTGCCAGCAGCCAAGATCAGTCTAGCGGGGGTTCCTACGAGCAGTACTTC. Residues: CASSQDQSSGGSYEQYF.

The chain combines TRBV19 with TRBJ1-5; perhaps TRBD1 as D (5 bases). CDR1 and CDR2 (germline): LNHDA, SQIVND (reference sequence). Trimming stripped 5 bases from V and 4 bases from J, with 12 bases between. The CDR3 runs to 14 residues. The chain's CDR3 is CASSPRTGNQPQHF. In nucleotides, the CDR3 is TGTGCCAGTAGTCCACGAACAGGTAATCAGCCCCAGCATTTT.

This chain links TRBV6-5 with TRBJ2-3, with no clear D. Germline V gene sequence: CDR1 MNHEY, CDR2 SVGAGI. The CDR3 sequence is 14 residues long. The V gene lost 7 bases and the J gene lost 0 bases, with 11 bases spanning the gap. The chain's CDR3 is CASIQYSSTDTQYF. The CDR3 DNA follows: TGTGCCAGCATACAGTACTCTAGCACAGATACGCAGTATTTT.

The chain recombines TRBV12-2 with TRBJ1-3; the D segment call TRBD1 is taken from the table without a DNA check. TRBV12-2 is given as a pseudogene. The CDR3 totals 19 residues. The CDR3: CASRPREGDYGLTGNTIYF. The CDR3 coding sequence is TGTGCAAGTCGCCCCAGGGAAGGGGATTACGGGCTTACTGGAAACACCATATATTTT.

This clone has just one count. The rearrangement links TRBV2 to TRBJ2-1; D is undetermined. This CDR3 region has 11 residues. The germline gives CDR1 SNHLY, CDR2 FYNNEI. The germline V and J ends were trimmed by 10 bases and 16 bases, with 20 bases remaining between them. The DNA for the CDR3 is TGTGCCACCCTTAAGAGTCCTTATTCCTTCTTC. This codes for CATLKSPYSFF.

V gene TRBV9 combines with J gene TRBJ1-1; the D gene is possibly TRBD1 (5 bases). The CDR3 spans 14 residues. Trimming stripped 1 base from V and 4 bases from J, with 11 bases between. The germline CDR1 and CDR2 sequences are SGDLS and YYNGEE. The CDR3 DNA is TGTGCCAGCAGCGTAAGGGGCGTGGGCACTGAAGCTTTCTTT. This codes for CASSVRGVGTEAFF.

The rearrangement links TRBV6-6 to TRBJ2-7; tentative D call: TRBD1 (6 bases). The V end lost 9 bases, the J end lost 5 bases, and 14 bases lay between the germline ends. In germline, CDR1 is MNHNY, CDR2 SVGAGI (reference sequence). CDR3 length: 12 amino acids. The CDR3 region has the DNA TGTGCCAGTGCAGGGGTTCCCCACGAGCAGTACTTC. This codes for CASAGVPHEQYF.